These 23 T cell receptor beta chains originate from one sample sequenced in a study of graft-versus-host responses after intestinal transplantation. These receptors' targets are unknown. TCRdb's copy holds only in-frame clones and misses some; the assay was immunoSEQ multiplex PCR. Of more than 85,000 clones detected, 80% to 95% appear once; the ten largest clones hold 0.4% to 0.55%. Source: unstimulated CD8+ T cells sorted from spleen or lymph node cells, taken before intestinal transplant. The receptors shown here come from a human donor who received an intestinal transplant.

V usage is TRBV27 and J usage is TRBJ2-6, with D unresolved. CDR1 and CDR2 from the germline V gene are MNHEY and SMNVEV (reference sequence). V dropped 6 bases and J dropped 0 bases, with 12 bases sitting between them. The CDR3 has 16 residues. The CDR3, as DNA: TGTGCCAGCAGCTCCAATAGGTACTCTGGGGCCAACGTCCTGACTTTC. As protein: CASSSNRYSGANVLTF.

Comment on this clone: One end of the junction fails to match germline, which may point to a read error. CDR3 nucleotide sequence: TGTGCCAGCAGCCCCATCGGACTAGCAGGGAGCTTGGGGGTATTC. Translated: CASSPIGLAGSLGVF. V usage is TRBV7-8 and J usage is TRBJ2-7, with TRBD2 identical over 8 bases. CDR1 and CDR2 (germline): SGHVS, FQNEAQ. The CDR3 totals 15 residues. The whole variable domain, remainder taken from reference TRBV7-8 and TRBJ2-7, is GAGVSQSPRYKVAKRGQDVALRCDPISGHVSLFWYQQALGQGPEFLTYFQNEAQLDKSGLPSDRFFAERPEGSVSTLKIQRTQQEDSAVYLCASSPIGLAGSLGVFGPGTRLTVT.

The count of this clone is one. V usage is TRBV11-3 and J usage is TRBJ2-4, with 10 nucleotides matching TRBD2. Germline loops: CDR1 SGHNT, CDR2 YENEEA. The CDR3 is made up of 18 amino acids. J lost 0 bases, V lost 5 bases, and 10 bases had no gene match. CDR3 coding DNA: TGTGCCAGCAGCCCCCGGACTAGCGGTGCACTAGCCAAAAACATTCAGTACTTC. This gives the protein CASSPRTSGALAKNIQYF.

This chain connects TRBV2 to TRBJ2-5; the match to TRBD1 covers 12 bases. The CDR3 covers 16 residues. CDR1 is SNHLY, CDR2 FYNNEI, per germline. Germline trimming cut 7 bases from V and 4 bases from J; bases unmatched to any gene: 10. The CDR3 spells CASILTGTGGVETQYF. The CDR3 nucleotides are TGTGCCAGCATTCTGACCGGGACAGGGGGCGTAGAGACCCAGTACTTC.

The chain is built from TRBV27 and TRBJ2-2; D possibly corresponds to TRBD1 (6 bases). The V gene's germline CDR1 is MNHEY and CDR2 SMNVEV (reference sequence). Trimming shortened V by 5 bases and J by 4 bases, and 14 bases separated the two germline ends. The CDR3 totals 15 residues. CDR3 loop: CASSQARGGTGELFF. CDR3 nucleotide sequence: TGTGCCAGCAGTCAAGCTAGAGGGGGCACCGGGGAGCTGTTTTTT.

The CDR3 spells CASSHPLAGDLEQYF. The CDR3 bases are TGTGCCAGCAGCCATCCACTAGCGGGAGACCTCGAGCAGTACTTC. The chain links TRBV4-2 to TRBJ2-7, with TRBD2 identical over 11 bases. Germline V CDR1 and CDR2: LGHNA, YNFKEQ. V dropped 3 bases and J dropped 6; count of bases not matched to a gene: 7. CDR3 length: 15 residues.

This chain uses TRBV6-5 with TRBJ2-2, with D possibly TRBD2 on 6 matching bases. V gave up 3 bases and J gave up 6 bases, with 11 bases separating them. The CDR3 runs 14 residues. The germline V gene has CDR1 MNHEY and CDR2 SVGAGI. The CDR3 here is CASSYFAGPGELFF. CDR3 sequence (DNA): TGTGCCAGCAGTTATTTCGCGGGACCCGGGGAGCTGTTTTTT.

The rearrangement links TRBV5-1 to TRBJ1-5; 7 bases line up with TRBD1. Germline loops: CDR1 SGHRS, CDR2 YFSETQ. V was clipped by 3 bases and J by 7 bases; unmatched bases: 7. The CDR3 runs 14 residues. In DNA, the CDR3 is TGCGCCAGCAGCTGGGGACAGAGAGGGCAGCCCCAGCATTTT. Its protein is CASSWGQRGQPQHF.

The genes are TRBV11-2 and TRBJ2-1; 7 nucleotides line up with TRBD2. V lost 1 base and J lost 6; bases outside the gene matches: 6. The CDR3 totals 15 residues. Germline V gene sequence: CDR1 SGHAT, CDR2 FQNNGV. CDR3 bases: TGTGCCAGCAGCTTAGGGGGGGGAAGCCCCAATGAGCAGTTCTTC. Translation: CASSLGGGSPNEQFF.

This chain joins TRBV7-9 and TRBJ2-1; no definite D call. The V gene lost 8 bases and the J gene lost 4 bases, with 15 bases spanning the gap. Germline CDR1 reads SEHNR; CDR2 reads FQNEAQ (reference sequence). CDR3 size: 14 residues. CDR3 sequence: CASGGRAAYNEQFF. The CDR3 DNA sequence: TGTGCCAGCGGCGGTAGGGCAGCATACAATGAGCAGTTCTTC.

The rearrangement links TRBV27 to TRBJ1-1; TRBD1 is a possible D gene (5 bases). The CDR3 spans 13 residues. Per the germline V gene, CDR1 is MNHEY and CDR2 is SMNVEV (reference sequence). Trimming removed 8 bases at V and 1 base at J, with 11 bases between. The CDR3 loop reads CASHLGPNTEAFF. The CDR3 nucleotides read TGTGCCAGCCACCTGGGACCGAACACTGAAGCTTTCTTT.

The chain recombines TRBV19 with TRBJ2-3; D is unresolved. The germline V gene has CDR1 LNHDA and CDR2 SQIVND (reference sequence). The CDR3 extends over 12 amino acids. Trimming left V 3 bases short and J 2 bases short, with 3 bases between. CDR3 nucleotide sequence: TGTGCCAGTAGTATTTACACAGATACGCAGTATTTT. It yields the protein CASSIYTDTQYF. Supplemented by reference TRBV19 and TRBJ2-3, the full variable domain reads DGGITQSPKYLFRKEGQNVTLSCEQNLNHDAMYWYRQDPGQGLRLIYYSQIVNDFQKGDIAEGYSVSREKKESFPLTVTSAQKNPTAFYLCASSIYTDTQYFGPGTRLTVL.

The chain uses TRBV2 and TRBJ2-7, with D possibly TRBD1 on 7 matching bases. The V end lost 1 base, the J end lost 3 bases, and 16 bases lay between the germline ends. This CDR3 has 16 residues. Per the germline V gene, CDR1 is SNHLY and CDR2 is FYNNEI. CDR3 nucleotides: TGTGCCAGCAGTGAAGGTCCGGCAGGGGGGTACTACGAGCAGTACTTC. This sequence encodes CASSEGPAGGYYEQYF.

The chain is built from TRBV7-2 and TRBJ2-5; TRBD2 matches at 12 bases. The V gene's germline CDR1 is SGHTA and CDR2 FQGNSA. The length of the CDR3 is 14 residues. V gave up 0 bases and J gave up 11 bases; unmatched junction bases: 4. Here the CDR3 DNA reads TGTGCCAGCAGCTTAGCGACTAGCGGGAGCCCTCAGTACTTC. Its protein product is CASSLATSGSPQYF.

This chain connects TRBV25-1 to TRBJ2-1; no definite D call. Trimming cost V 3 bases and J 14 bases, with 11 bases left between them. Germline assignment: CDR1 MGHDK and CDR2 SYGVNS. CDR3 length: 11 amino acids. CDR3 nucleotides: TGTGCCAGCAGTGACGGCCTTGGGGAGTTCTTC. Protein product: CASSDGLGEFF.

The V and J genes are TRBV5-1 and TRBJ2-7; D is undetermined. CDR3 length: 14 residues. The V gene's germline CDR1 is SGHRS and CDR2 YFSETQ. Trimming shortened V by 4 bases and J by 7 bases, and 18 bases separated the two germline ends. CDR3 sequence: CASSPVTSLGEQYF. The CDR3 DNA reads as TGCGCCAGCAGCCCGGTGACAAGCTTAGGGGAGCAGTACTTC.

For the CDR3, the DNA is TGTGCCAGCAGTTTATTTTTTCTAAATCAGTATTTT. This translates into CASSLFFLNQYF. The chain couples TRBV28 to TRBJ2-3; D remains unclear. Trimming removed 1 base from V and 12 bases from J, with 11 bases in between. Germline CDR1 reads MDHEN; CDR2 reads SYDVKM. The CDR3 runs to 12 residues. The complete variable domain, with remaining parts taken from reference TRBV28 and TRBJ2-3, reads DVKVTQSSRYLVKRTGEKVFLECVQDMDHENMFWYRQDPGLGLRLIYFSYDVKMKEKGDIPEGYSVSREKKERFSLILESASTNQTSMYLCASSLFFLNQYFGPGTRLTVL.

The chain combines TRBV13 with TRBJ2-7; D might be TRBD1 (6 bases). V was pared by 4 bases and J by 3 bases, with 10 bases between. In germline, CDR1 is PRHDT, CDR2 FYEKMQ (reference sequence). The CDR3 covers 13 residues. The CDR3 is CASSSGTHYEQYF. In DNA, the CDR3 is TGTGCCAGCAGCTCCGGGACACACTACGAGCAGTACTTC.

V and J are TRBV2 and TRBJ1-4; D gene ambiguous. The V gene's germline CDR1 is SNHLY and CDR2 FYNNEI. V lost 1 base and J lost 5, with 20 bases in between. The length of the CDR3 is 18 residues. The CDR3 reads CASSEGPGTILRNEKLFF. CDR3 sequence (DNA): TGTGCCAGCAGTGAAGGCCCAGGAACCATACTGAGAAATGAAAAACTGTTTTTT. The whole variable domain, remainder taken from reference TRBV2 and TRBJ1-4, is EPEVTQTPSHQVTQMGQEVILRCVPISNHLYFYWYRQILGQKVEFLVSFYNNEISEKSEIFDDQFSVERPDGSNFTLKIRSTKLEDSAMYFCASSEGPGTILRNEKLFFGSGTQLSVL.

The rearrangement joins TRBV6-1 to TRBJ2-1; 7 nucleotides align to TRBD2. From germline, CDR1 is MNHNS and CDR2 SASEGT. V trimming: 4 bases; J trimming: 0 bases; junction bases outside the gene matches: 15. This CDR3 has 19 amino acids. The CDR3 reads CASSGRGVGGFPSYNEQFF. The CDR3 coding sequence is TGTGCCAGCAGTGGACGGGGGGTGGGAGGGTTCCCCTCCTACAATGAGCAGTTCTTC.

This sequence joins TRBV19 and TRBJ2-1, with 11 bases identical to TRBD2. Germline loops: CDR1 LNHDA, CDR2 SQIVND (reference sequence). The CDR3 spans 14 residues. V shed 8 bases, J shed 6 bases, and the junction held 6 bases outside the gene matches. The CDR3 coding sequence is TGTGCCAGTGGCGTACTAGCGGGAGTCAATGAGCAGTTCTTC. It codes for CASGVLAGVNEQFF.

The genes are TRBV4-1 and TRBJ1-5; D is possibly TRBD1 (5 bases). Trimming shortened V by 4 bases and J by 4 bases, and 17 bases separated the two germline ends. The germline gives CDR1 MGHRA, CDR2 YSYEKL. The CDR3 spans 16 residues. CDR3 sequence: CASSPSVGGVNQPQHF. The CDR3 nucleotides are TGCGCCAGCAGCCCGAGCGTGGGGGGGGTTAATCAGCCCCAGCATTTT.

DNA for the CDR3: TGTGCCAGCAGTGATCAGGGAAGCTATGGCTACACCTTC. Protein product: CASSDQGSYGYTF. V usage is TRBV25-1 and J usage is TRBJ1-2, with D perhaps TRBD1 (5 bases). Germline CDR1 reads MGHDK; CDR2 reads SYGVNS. The CDR3 has 13 amino acids. The ends were cut back, 3 bases at V and 4 bases at J, with 9 bases in the middle.